The next 10 T cell receptor beta chains were all read from a single sample in a study of vaccination effects on CD4 cells after COVID-19. Antigen-specific CD4+ T cell clonotypes were called by their expansion after viral peptide-pool culture in ViraFEST. After around ten days in culture, the CD4+ T cells were isolated. Documented for the person is a PCR-confirmed SARS-CoV-2 infection occurring between March and December 2020. Each participant was administered two doses of either the BNT162b2 or the mRNA-1273 vaccine. The data were produced by immunoSEQ multiplex PCR, yet TCRdb's version contains in-frame clones alone and is incomplete. The data contain approximately 15,000 clones, approximately 78% of them singletons. Their specific antigens are unknown. Sequencing used CD4+ T cells from PBMCs cultured with HCoV-NL63 spike peptides, obtained after COVID-19 vaccination. Source of these receptors: a human donor who had a prior SARS-CoV-2 infection.

This chain uses TRBV19 with TRBJ1-4, with unresolved D. The germline gives CDR1 LNHDA, CDR2 SQIVND (reference sequence). The CDR3 sequence is 13 residues long. V shed 2 bases and J shed 7 bases, with 8 bases lying between them. The CDR3, as DNA: TGTGCCAGTAGTATACGCGGGTTTGAAAAACTGTTTTTT. Translated, it gives CASSIRGFEKLFF.

The chain combines TRBV27 with TRBJ2-7; TRBD1 matches at 7 bases. The V gene end was trimmed by 5 bases and the J gene end by 4 bases; junction bases not matched to a gene: 8. Germline loops: CDR1 MNHEY, CDR2 SMNVEV (reference sequence). This CDR3 is 14 amino acids long. The CDR3 loop is CASSAGDRLYEQYF. The CDR3 DNA follows: TGTGCCAGCAGTGCAGGGGACAGACTATACGAGCAGTACTTC.

The V gene is TRBV7-8, the J gene TRBJ2-2; unclear D gene. This CDR3 region has 16 residues. The V end was cut by 5 bases, the J end by 1 base, with 14 bases between. Germline V gene lookup returns CDR1 SGHVS and CDR2 FQNEAQ. This CDR3 reads CASSIRTRMNTGELFF. CDR3 in DNA: TGTGCCAGCAGCATCCGGACCCGCATGAACACCGGGGAGCTGTTTTTT.

The V gene is TRBV2, the J gene TRBJ1-2; D uncertain. V was shortened by 8 bases and J by 8 bases, with 15 bases between the two germline ends. Germline CDR1 SNHLY, CDR2 FYNNEI. The CDR3 is 12 amino acids. CDR3 sequence: CASGPEPAGYTF. CDR3 sequence (DNA): TGTGCCAGCGGGCCGGAGCCAGCGGGCTACACCTTC.

This rearrangement joins TRBV9 to TRBJ1-4; D unresolved. CDR1 is SGDLS and CDR2 is YYNGEE in the germline V gene. Trimming took 0 bases from V and 6 from J, leaving 15 bases between them. The CDR3 has 16 amino acids. For the CDR3, the DNA is TGTGCCAGCAGCGTAGCCCCCTATGCGAGCTATGAAAAACTGTTTTTT. This gives the protein CASSVAPYASYEKLFF.

This chain joins TRBV2 and TRBJ1-4; a possible D gene is TRBD1 (5 bases). Per germline, CDR1 SNHLY and CDR2 FYNNEI. Trimming pared 5 bases from V and 7 bases from J, leaving 17 bases between. This CDR3 comprises 15 residues. The CDR3 is CASSTPRVSSEKLFF. The CDR3 DNA follows: TGTGCCAGCAGTACACCCAGGGTATCGAGTGAAAAACTGTTTTTT.

This chain uses TRBV9 with TRBJ1-5; D is unresolved. The CDR3 is made up of 15 amino acids. Per germline, CDR1 SGDLS and CDR2 YYNGEE. The ends were cut back, 0 bases at V and 3 bases at J, with 10 bases in the middle. The CDR3 is CASSVGPFSNQPQHF. The CDR3 region has the DNA TGTGCCAGCAGCGTAGGGCCCTTCTCCAATCAGCCCCAGCATTTT.

V gene TRBV11-3 combines with J gene TRBJ2-5, with D possibly being TRBD1 or TRBD2 (6 bases each). The germline V and J ends were trimmed by 5 bases and 0 bases, with 7 bases remaining between them. The germline CDR1 and CDR2 sequences are SGHNT and YENEEA. The CDR3 runs 13 residues. The CDR3, as DNA: TGTGCCAGCAGCCGGGGGCACCAAGAGACCCAGTACTTC. Protein: CASSRGHQETQYF.

This clone was detected only a few times. V gene TRBV11-2 combines with J gene TRBJ1-2; D remains unclear. V lost 3 bases, J lost 4 bases, and 9 bases lay in between. The CDR3 covers 13 residues. Germline V gives CDR1 SGHAT, CDR2 FQNNGV. The CDR3 loop reads CASSFVRSYGYTF. CDR3 nucleotide sequence: TGTGCCAGCAGCTTCGTCAGGAGCTATGGCTACACCTTC.

The chain is built from TRBV30 and TRBJ2-1; no firm D call. The ends were cut back, 0 bases at V and 0 bases at J, with 9 bases in the middle. This CDR3 comprises 15 residues. Germline CDR1 is GTSNPN and CDR2 is SVGIG (reference sequence). The CDR3 sequence: CAWSVGVPSYNEQFF. CDR3 DNA sequence: TGTGCCTGGAGTGTTGGGGTCCCCTCCTACAATGAGCAGTTCTTC.